These 15 T cell receptor beta chains originate from one sample sequenced in a study of T cells after yellow fever vaccination (dated by TCRdb to the late 2010s). Reading the label with the study, this specimen's treatment or condition is: live attenuated yellow fever vaccine strain. Libraries were built with 5' RACE. Instrument on record: Illumina NovaSeq 6000. TCRdb reran the public reads through fastp at Q25 and MiXCR, keeping productive beta chains. Rows are unified per CDR3 protein, each entry keeping the most common DNA and genes. This sample holds 300,000 to 350,000 distinct CDR3 sequences; roughly 4% were observed only once. The biggest ten clones account for roughly 24% of the sample. Sample: PBMCs, taken 5 days after the yellow fever booster vaccination. The receptors stem from a man in his late teens or twenties who received the YFV17D yellow fever vaccine.

This clonotype was seen at least ten times. The V gene is TRBV12-3 or TRBV12-4, the J gene TRBJ2-1; unclear D gene. V lost 3 bases and J 6 bases, leaving 6 bases between the germline ends. The CDR3 length is 12 residues. As DNA, the CDR3 is TGTGCCAGCAGTTTTTTGGGCAATGAGCAGTTCTTC. The encoded protein is CASSFLGNEQFF.

This clonotype was detected many times. The chain employs TRBV18 and TRBJ2-3; 7 nucleotides match TRBD1. CDR3 length equals 16 residues. J lost 5 bases, V lost 5 bases, and 13 bases had no gene match. The germline V gene encodes CDR1 KGHSH and CDR2 LQKENI. The CDR3 sequence is CASSAKDRSRRDTQYF. The DNA for the CDR3 is TGTGCCAGCTCAGCAAAGGACAGGTCAAGAAGAGATACGCAGTATTTT.

This clonotype came up many times. V is TRBV6-5 and J is TRBJ2-3; TRBD2 matches 11 bases. CDR1 MNHEY and CDR2 SVGAGI come from the germline V gene. CDR3 length equals 17 residues. V trimming: 0 bases; J trimming: 4 bases; junction bases outside the gene matches: 6. The CDR3 region has the DNA TGTGCCAGCAGTTACTCAAGACTAGCGGGAACGCCAGATACGCAGTATTTT. It encodes CASSYSRLAGTPDTQYF.

At least ten counts were recorded for this clonotype. The gene calls are TRBV12-3 or TRBV12-4 and TRBJ1-5; the match to TRBD1 covers 8 bases. The CDR3 consists of 15 residues. V was clipped by 6 bases and J by 2 bases; unmatched bases: 6. The CDR3 loop is CASRSRGPGNQPQHF. Written as DNA, the CDR3 is TGTGCCAGCAGATCCAGGGGGCCGGGCAATCAGCCCCAGCATTTT.

This clonotype has a handful of counts. The CDR3 reads CSAVLYTQYF. The CDR3 region has the DNA TGCAGTGCTGTTTTATATACGCAGTATTTT. The V call is TRBV20-1, the J call TRBJ2-3; D gene uncertain. This CDR3 contains 10 residues. CDR1 and CDR2 from the germline V gene are DFQATT and SNEGSKA (reference sequence). The V and J ends lost 5 bases and 7 bases respectively, with 7 bases between them.

This clonotype was seen a handful of times. CDR3 in DNA: TGCGCCAGCAGCCTGGGGCAGGGGATTCAGACCGGGGAGCTGTTTTTT. Its protein is CASSLGQGIQTGELFF. J is TRBJ2-2 and V is TRBV4-3, with a weak D call TRBD1 (6 bases). Germline loops: CDR1 LGHNA, CDR2 YSLEER. V lost 4 bases to trimming and J lost 5 bases, with 17 bases between them. This CDR3 has 16 residues.

The V gene is TRBV4-1, the J gene TRBJ1-2; maybe TRBD1 (5 bases). The CDR3 is 17 amino acids. Per the germline V gene, CDR1 is MGHRA and CDR2 is YSYEKL. The ends were cut back, 4 bases at V and 4 bases at J, with 22 bases in the middle. Here the CDR3 DNA reads TGCGCCAGCAGCCTGACTGGGGCGGACGGCGGGGGCTATGGCTACACCTTC. It translates to CASSLTGADGGGYGYTF.

This clonotype was recorded at least ten times. The rearrangement links TRBV7-2 to TRBJ1-4, with 9 bases aligning to TRBD1. Trimming took 2 bases from V and 8 from J; bases not matched to a gene: 9. This CDR3 has 16 amino acids. Germline loops: CDR1 SGHTA, CDR2 FQGNSA. CDR3 sequence: CASSLTSTGGREKLFF. For the CDR3, the DNA is TGTGCCAGCAGCTTAACGTCGACAGGGGGGAGGGAAAAACTGTTTTTT.

This clonotype showed up many times. The chain joins TRBV12-3 or TRBV12-4 to TRBJ2-5; 7 bases are shared with TRBD2. With 4 bases clipped from V and 4 bases from J, the junction kept 3 bases outside the gene matches. This CDR3 spans 13 amino acids. The CDR3 DNA sequence: TGTGCCAGCAGTTCGGGACTACGAGAGACCCAGTACTTC. Translating it yields CASSSGLRETQYF.

This clonotype was seen at least ten times. The chain has TRBV24-1 and TRBJ2-1; 9 positions agree with TRBD2. This CDR3 spans 13 amino acids. Germline CDR1 is KGHDR and CDR2 is SFDVKD. The junction had 6 bases not matched to a gene; V was cut back by 8 bases and J by 8 bases. CDR3 bases: TGTGCCACCAAGGGCGGGGGGGCGGATGAGCAGTTCTTC. Translated, it gives CATKGGGADEQFF.

The CDR3 loop reads CAIRPSGTGLGANVLTF. The CDR3 DNA is TGTGCCATCAGGCCGTCCGGGACAGGGTTAGGGGCCAACGTCCTGACTTTC. The V and J genes are TRBV10-3 and TRBJ2-6; 9 bases fit TRBD1. The CDR3 is 17 residues long. With V trimmed by 6 bases and J by 4 bases, 10 bases remained unmatched. From germline, CDR1 is ENHRY and CDR2 SYGVKD.

The chain joins TRBV3-1 to TRBJ1-6; D ambiguous. Trimming removed 3 bases at V and 8 bases at J, with 11 bases between. Per germline, CDR1 LGHDT and CDR2 YNNKEL (reference sequence). CDR3 length: 14 amino acids. In DNA, the CDR3 is TGTGCCAGCAGCCACAAAAGACCAGATTCACCCCTCCACTTT. This codes for CASSHKRPDSPLHF.

This clonotype showed up just a few times. The chain joins TRBV4-3 to TRBJ1-6; 7 nucleotides agree with TRBD1. The V gene end was trimmed by 1 base and the J gene end by 8 bases; junction bases not matched to a gene: 8. Per germline, CDR1 LGHNA and CDR2 YSLEER. The length of the CDR3 is 16 residues. The CDR3 DNA sequence: TGCGCCAGCAGCCAAGGGGCGACAGGGTTGGATTCACCCCTCCACTTT. Translation gives CASSQGATGLDSPLHF.

This clonotype has only a few counts. This rearrangement joins TRBV20-1 to TRBJ2-3; the D is unclear. CDR1 is DFQATT and CDR2 is SNEGSKA in the germline V gene (reference sequence). V dropped 3 bases and J dropped 6 bases, with 10 bases sitting between them. There are 12 residues in the CDR3. CDR3 loop: CSASTPWDTQYF. In DNA, the CDR3 is TGCAGTGCTAGTACCCCTTGGGATACGCAGTATTTT.

This clonotype was seen more than once but under ten times. The rearrangement uses TRBV29-1 and TRBJ2-7; TRBD2 is a possible D gene (6 bases). Germline V gene data show CDR1 as SQVTM and CDR2 as ANQGSEA. The CDR3 has 14 residues. V was pared by 5 bases and J by 0 bases, with 14 bases between. CDR3 coding DNA: TGCAGCGTTACCGCGGGGTTGGGCTCCTACGAGCAGTACGTC. It encodes CSVTAGLGSYEQYV.